This paragraph reports one T cell receptor beta chain. The antigen it recognizes is unknown. Base qualities were left out, and no much larger clone turns up one base away. The germline V gene (reference sequence) provides CDR1 LGHDT and CDR2 YNNKEL. Trimming takes 1 base from V and 1 base from J, and the germline ends sit 10 bases apart. From cysteine to phenylalanine, the CDR3 is 15 amino acids long. Of the read, only the CDR3 DNA is kept; its 45 bases are in frame from base 1. This sample is drawn from a study of blood T cell repertoires in COVID-19 (dated by TCRdb to 2018 to 2020). Regarding the research as a whole: Samples covering the acute and convalescent phases of COVID-19 were provided by collaborators in the United States, Italy and Spain. A de-identified subject ID, COVID-19 status, age in years and sex were almost always included in the sample metadata. The samples were drawn from two sources: the first 160 participants of the ongoing ImmuneRACE study, and 1,000 to 1,500 subjects contributed by 6 global collaborators. Where available, HLA class I and class II types were taken from metadata supplied by the sample provider and were not determined by assay-based typing. The dataset comprised deeply sampled blood TCRbeta repertoires from subjects exposed to, actively infected with, or recovered from COVID-19. The repertoires were made available in a free public database intended to serve as a resource for research on the immune response to SARS-CoV-2. The prospective study material was composed of cDNA or gDNA derived from T cells, B-cell-depleted T cells, or PBMCs. Study-level results and caveats: Clinical and demographic metadata were provided uncurated, with the amount varying by source and participant.

Each collaborating institution followed its own protocols to collect whole blood in K2EDTA tubes. For TCRbeta analysis, collaborators shipped samples in one of three forms: frozen whole blood, isolated PBMCs, or DNA extracted from either of those sample types. TCRbeta CDR3 regions were amplified from genomic DNA using the immunoSEQ Assay, a bias-controlled multiplex PCR. As for the original processing: Nucleated cell counts per sample were estimated from amplification of reference gene primers within the assay. To quantify the absolute abundance of each unique TCRbeta CDR3 rearrangement, sequence reads were collapsed and filtered. For each sample, productive Simpson clonality was calculated by taking the square root of Simpson's diversity index across productive rearrangements. TCRdb limited this immuneACCESS table to in-frame rearrangements with V and J called. A share of clones is missing; checked studies link under half to unresolved V genes, and the rest is unexplained. Clone size and the V and J calls come from that table; the DNA yielded D and trimming. The sample includes under 80,000 clones, with approximately 90% observed a single time. The top ten constitute around 3.9% of the sample.

The TCR was taken from a man in his 70s with active COVID-19. The rearrangement combines TRBV3-1 (or the pseudogene TRBV3-2) with TRBJ1-1; the D region possibly corresponds to TRBD1 (5 bases align). Sequencing was done on a sample of peripheral blood. This receptor carries the CDR3 CASSQVAGPNTEAFF. The DNA is as follows: TGTGCCAGCAGCCAAGTGGCAGGGCCGAACACTGAAGCTTTCTTT.